What follows are 27 T cell receptor beta chains derived from one specimen sequenced in a study of T cells in Graves' hyperthyroidism and ophthalmopathy. Amplification targeted TCR beta CDR3 regions from RNA transcripts. Researchers ran a first-round RT-PCR on the TCR CDR3 using the HTBI primer set. Using its own MiXCR run on the multiplex PCR reads, TCRdb lists one record per CDR3 protein. The table lists about 640,000 distinct CDR3 sequences, roughly 15% of them singletons, with under 15% in the top ten. Sequenced sample: blood. The receptors derive from a woman aged 45 to 65 with Graves' ophthalmopathy.

This clonotype was counted between two and nine times. The chain carries TRBV6-1 and TRBJ2-1, with 7 bases that match TRBD2. Germline CDR1 MNHNS, CDR2 SASEGT. CDR3 size: 11 residues. V was clipped by 5 bases and J by 13 bases; unmatched bases: 5. CDR3 protein: CASSNRDYQFF. The CDR3 DNA sequence: TGTGCCAGCAGTAACCGGGACTATCAGTTCTTC.

The V gene is TRBV24-1, the J gene TRBJ1-2; no clear D gene. Trimming pared 9 bases from V and 8 bases from J, leaving 15 bases between. The CDR3 is 12 amino acids. Germline assignment: CDR1 KGHDR and CDR2 SFDVKD. This CDR3 is CATADSQSGYTF. DNA for the CDR3: TGTGCCACCGCGGACTCCCAGTCGGGCTACACCTTC.

This clonotype came up many times. The gene calls are TRBV28 and TRBJ1-1, with TRBD1 identical over 10 bases. This CDR3 spans 15 amino acids. Trimming cost V 7 bases and J 2 bases; bases outside gene matches: 7. Germline V CDR1 and CDR2: MDHEN, SYDVKM. The CDR3 DNA sequence: TGTGCCAGCACCCACAGGACAGGGGGAAACACTGAAGCTTTCTTT. Amino acids: CASTHRTGGNTEAFF.

In this sample, this clonotype turned up many times. CDR3 nucleotides: TGTGCCAGCAGTTTCAGGGGGCCTCAGCCCCAGCATTTT. Its translation: CASSFRGPQPQHF. This sequence joins TRBV28 and TRBJ1-5, with 8 bases matching TRBD1. V lost 3 bases to trimming and J lost 6 bases; unmatched junction nucleotides: 1. The CDR3 runs 13 residues. In germline, CDR1 is MDHEN, CDR2 SYDVKM. Together with reference TRBV28 and TRBJ1-5, the CDR3 gives the full variable domain: DVKVTQSSRYLVKRTGEKVFLECVQDMDHENMFWYRQDPGLGLRLIYFSYDVKMKEKGDIPEGYSVSREKKERFSLILESASTNQTSMYLCASSFRGPQPQHFGDGTRLSIL.

This clonotype showed up just a few times. The chain has TRBV27 and TRBJ2-5; perhaps TRBD2 as D (5 bases). The V gene's germline CDR1 is MNHEY and CDR2 SMNVEV (reference sequence). The V gene lost 0 bases and the J gene lost 7 bases, with 12 bases spanning the gap. This CDR3 is built from 14 residues. The CDR3 spells CASSLSSTAGTQYF. CDR3 sequence (DNA): TGTGCCAGCAGTTTATCAAGTACGGCGGGGACCCAGTACTTC.

This clonotype was seen repeatedly, ten times or more. The V and J genes are TRBV28 and TRBJ2-7, with 8 bases lining up with TRBD1. CDR1 and CDR2 from the germline V gene are MDHEN and SYDVKM. V was clipped by 6 bases and J by 5 bases; unmatched bases: 9. The CDR3 is 14 amino acids. The chain's CDR3 is CASRQDRVYNEQYF. CDR3 in DNA: TGTGCCAGCAGACAGGACAGGGTTTACAACGAGCAGTACTTC.

V gene TRBV5-6 combines with J gene TRBJ2-2, with 13 bases that match TRBD2. CDR1 is SGHDT, CDR2 YYEEEE, per germline. The CDR3 consists of 17 residues. The V segment lost 2 bases and the J segment 5 bases; nucleotides outside the gene matches: 6. The CDR3, as DNA: TGTGCCAGCAGCTTAGCCGGGACTAGCGGGACAACCGGGGAGCTGTTTTTT. This translates into CASSLAGTSGTTGELFF.

This clonotype came up once. This rearrangement joins TRBV25-1 to TRBJ2-1; tentative D call: TRBD2 (7 bases). The CDR3 runs 16 residues. Germline V gives CDR1 MGHDK, CDR2 SYGVNS. V lost 1 base and J lost 2, with 12 bases in between. The CDR3 nucleotides read TGTGCCAGCAGTGAATTGTACGGGGGGCCCTACAATGAGCAGTTCTTC. Protein product: CASSELYGGPYNEQFF.

The chain carries TRBV27 and TRBJ2-2; D is uncertain. Germline V gives CDR1 MNHEY, CDR2 SMNVEV (reference sequence). V dropped 10 bases and J dropped 6 bases, with 12 bases sitting between them. The CDR3 is made up of 12 amino acids. The CDR3 loop is CATREWAGELFF. CDR3 nucleotide sequence: TGTGCCACCAGAGAGTGGGCCGGGGAGCTGTTTTTT.

In its sample, this clonotype was seen many times. J is TRBJ1-1 and V is TRBV7-8; no reliable D call. Germline V lookup: CDR1 SGHVS, CDR2 FQNEAQ. V lost 3 bases and J lost 3, with 11 bases in between. CDR3 length: 14 residues. This CDR3 reads CASSFSGRYTEAFF. The CDR3 nucleotides are TGTGCCAGCAGCTTTAGTGGCCGTTACACTGAAGCTTTCTTT. The full variable domain, in which reference TRBV7-8 and TRBJ1-1 provide the parts outside the CDR3, is GAGVSQSPRYKVAKRGQDVALRCDPISGHVSLFWYQQALGQGPEFLTYFQNEAQLDKSGLPSDRFFAERPEGSVSTLKIQRTQQEDSAVYLCASSFSGRYTEAFFGQGTRLTVV.

This clonotype was counted a few times. V gene TRBV5-1 combines with J gene TRBJ2-2, with TRBD2 identical over 14 bases. Germline V gene data show CDR1 as SGHRS and CDR2 as YFSETQ. Trimming cost V 7 bases and J 6 bases; bases outside gene matches: 8. The CDR3 runs 16 residues. For the CDR3, the DNA is TGCGCCAGCGGGACTAGCGGGAGCTCCGTCGCCGGGGAGCTGTTTTTT. Encoded protein: CASGTSGSSVAGELFF. Combining the CDR3 with reference TRBV5-1 and TRBJ2-2 gives the whole variable domain KAGVTQTPRYLIKTRGQQVTLSCSPISGHRSVSWYQQTPGQGLQFLFEYFSETQRNKGNFPGRFSGRQFSNSRSEMNVSTLELGDSALYLCASGTSGSSVAGELFFGEGSRLTVL.

In its sample, this clonotype was seen many times. CDR3 protein: CAISRTAEQYF. In DNA form, the CDR3 reads TGTGCCATCAGCAGGACAGCCGAGCAGTACTTC. This rearrangement joins TRBV10-3 to TRBJ2-7, with D possibly being TRBD1 (6 bases). This CDR3 is built from 11 residues. Trimming shortened V by 6 bases and J by 6 bases, and 9 bases separated the two germline ends. Germline V gives CDR1 ENHRY, CDR2 SYGVKD.

This clonotype was recorded at least ten times. The rearrangement joins TRBV10-3 to TRBJ2-3, with 9 bases identical to TRBD2. The CDR3 is 16 amino acids. The junction had 5 bases not matched to a gene; V was cut back by 4 bases and J by 0 bases. CDR1 is ENHRY, CDR2 SYGVKD, per germline. Here the CDR3 reads CAISGGSGGSTDTQYF. DNA of the CDR3: TGTGCCATCAGTGGAGGGAGCGGGGGGAGCACAGATACGCAGTATTTT.

There are many counts of this clonotype. The chain couples TRBV18 to TRBJ2-7, with a possible D match to TRBD1 (6 bases). This CDR3 spans 16 amino acids. CDR1 is KGHSH and CDR2 is LQKENI in the germline V gene. V was pared by 0 bases and J by 0 bases, with 12 bases between. The CDR3 here is CASSPPGQRSSYEQYF. In DNA form, the CDR3 reads TGTGCCAGCTCACCACCTGGACAGAGGAGCTCCTACGAGCAGTACTTC.

In this sample, this clonotype turned up many times. J is TRBJ1-4 and V is TRBV7-9, with 10 nucleotides matching TRBD1. The CDR3 spans 15 residues. J lost 6 bases, V lost 0 bases, and 1 base had no gene match. CDR1 SEHNR and CDR2 FQNEAQ come from the germline V gene (reference sequence). CDR3 bases: TGTGCCAGCAGCTTAGCCGGGACAGGGGATGAAAAACTGTTTTTT. This codes for CASSLAGTGDEKLFF.

The chain has TRBV5-8 and TRBJ2-2; 7 bases match TRBD1. The CDR3 is made up of 15 amino acids. Trimming took 4 bases from V and 5 from J; bases not matched to a gene: 8. Germline V gives CDR1 SGHTS, CDR2 YDEGEE. CDR3 in amino acids: CASSTGQARTGELFF. DNA of the CDR3: TGTGCCAGCAGCACTGGACAGGCCAGGACCGGGGAGCTGTTTTTT.

This clonotype was seen many times. The rearrangement links TRBV7-8 to TRBJ2-7; 8 bases align to TRBD2. This CDR3 is 15 amino acids long. Trimming removed 5 bases from V and 3 bases from J; junction bases left unmatched: 9. Germline V gene lookup returns CDR1 SGHVS and CDR2 FQNEAQ. CDR3 protein: CASSVRAGVGYEQYF. CDR3 bases: TGTGCCAGCAGCGTAAGAGCGGGAGTAGGCTACGAGCAGTACTTC.

Many counts were recorded for this clonotype. This rearrangement joins TRBV7-8 to TRBJ2-2, with TRBD2 identical over 8 bases. Germline loops: CDR1 SGHVS, CDR2 FQNEAQ. V gave up 2 bases and J gave up 0 bases; unmatched junction bases: 11. The CDR3 has 19 amino acids. The DNA of the CDR3 is TGTGCCAGCAGCTTACCCCTAGTTAGCGGGACTACGAACACCGGGGAGCTGTTTTTT. Its protein product is CASSLPLVSGTTNTGELFF.

There are many counts of this clonotype. The chain carries TRBV28 and TRBJ1-2, with TRBD1 identical over 8 bases. The V gene's germline CDR1 is MDHEN and CDR2 SYDVKM. V shed 4 bases and J 8 bases; nucleotides not matched to a gene: 9. The CDR3 is made up of 14 amino acids. CDR3 sequence (DNA): TGTGCCAGCAGTTCCCCATCCCGACAGGGGGGCTACACCTTC. Its protein product is CASSSPSRQGGYTF.

The CDR3, as DNA: TGTGCCAGCAGCGTGCCAGGGGGAGTGGATGAGCAGTTCTTC. Translated, it gives CASSVPGGVDEQFF. The chain recombines TRBV28 with TRBJ2-1; 7 bases fit TRBD1. Germline V CDR1 and CDR2: MDHEN, SYDVKM. This CDR3 is built from 14 residues. Trimming removed 6 bases from V and 8 bases from J; junction bases left unmatched: 10.

This clonotype was observed at least ten times. The V and J genes are TRBV4-3 and TRBJ2-1; 7 positions agree with TRBD1. J was trimmed by 3 bases and V by 1 base; bases with no gene match: 3. Germline assignment: CDR1 LGHNA and CDR2 YSLEER. The CDR3 contains 15 residues. CDR3 loop: CASSQGGTDYNEQFF. Written as DNA, the CDR3 is TGCGCCAGCAGCCAAGGGGGGACAGACTACAATGAGCAGTTCTTC.

This clonotype has only a few counts. The chain employs TRBV20-1 and TRBJ2-3; 11 bases fit TRBD2. The junction had 3 bases not matched to a gene; V was cut back by 4 bases and J by 0 bases. The germline CDR1 and CDR2 sequences are DFQATT and SNEGSKA (reference sequence). The length of the CDR3 is 15 residues. CDR3 sequence (DNA): TGCAGTGCTATCAGGACTAGCGGGAGCACAGATACGCAGTATTTT. Its translation: CSAIRTSGSTDTQYF.

This clonotype was observed many times. The chain links TRBV28 to TRBJ2-2; 11 nucleotides line up with TRBD1. The CDR3 totals 16 residues. CDR1 and CDR2 from the germline V gene are MDHEN and SYDVKM. V dropped 1 base and J dropped 6; count of bases not matched to a gene: 4. CDR3 region: CASSLFGQGAAGELFF. The CDR3 DNA reads TGTGCCAGCAGTTTATTCGGACAGGGGGCCGCCGGGGAGCTGTTTTTT.

The chain couples TRBV9 to TRBJ2-1; possibly TRBD2 for D (6 bases). The CDR3 has 14 amino acids. Trimming took off 0 bases at V and 9 bases at J, with 13 bases between the two ends. Germline assignment: CDR1 SGDLS and CDR2 YYNGEE. The CDR3 spells CASSVGGKVGEQFF. In nucleotides, the CDR3 is TGTGCCAGCAGCGTAGGCGGGAAGGTGGGTGAGCAGTTCTTC.

This clonotype was counted a few times. V usage is TRBV7-8 and J usage is TRBJ1-5, with 7 bases aligning to TRBD1. Trimming removed 5 bases from V and 2 bases from J; junction bases left unmatched: 30. The CDR3 contains 23 residues. Germline assignment: CDR1 SGHVS and CDR2 FQNEAQ. CDR3 coding DNA: TGTGCCAGCAGCCCCAGGGGCCGACAGGGTGGGGGTTGGGGACTGAATGGCAATCAGCCCCAGCATTTT. This translates into CASSPRGRQGGGWGLNGNQPQHF.

J is TRBJ2-7 and V is TRBV5-8; TRBD1 aligns across 9 bases. The CDR3 runs 15 residues. Looked up from germline, CDR1 is SGHTS and CDR2 is YDEGEE. Unmatched junction bases numbered 7, after V lost 3 bases and J lost 3 bases. Written as DNA, the CDR3 is TGTGCCAGCAGCTACAGGGGGCTGTTGAGCTACGAGCAGTACTTC. Protein sequence: CASSYRGLLSYEQYF.

This clonotype was seen more than once but under ten times. V usage is TRBV20-1 and J usage is TRBJ2-3; 11 nucleotides align to TRBD2. Germline CDR1 and CDR2: DFQATT and SNEGSKA (reference sequence). The CDR3 has 15 amino acids. V shed 5 bases and J 6 bases; nucleotides not matched to a gene: 10. DNA of the CDR3: TGCAGTGCTCCTGTGGCTAGCGGGAGGAAGGATACGCAGTATTTT. It specifies CSAPVASGRKDTQYF.